A single sample gave rise to the 30 T cell receptor beta chains below, sequenced in a study of T cell repertoires in ileal Crohn's disease. The method was immunoSEQ multiplex PCR; TCRdb's version includes in-frame clones alone and lacks a portion of them. The data hold fewer than 4,000 clones, with around 90% observed a single time. The specimen was ileal tissue. The receptors originated from an adult with Crohn's disease.

The chain has TRBV6-4 and TRBJ2-1, with TRBD2 matching over 12 bases. Germline lookup yields CDR1 MRHNA and CDR2 SNTAGT. The CDR3 length is 15 residues. The J segment lost 8 bases and the V segment lost 4 bases, leaving 6 bases of the junction unmatched. The CDR3 sequence is CASSAGLAGSDEQFF. The CDR3 DNA sequence: TGTGCCAGCAGTGCGGGACTAGCGGGCTCCGATGAGCAGTTCTTC.

The chain couples TRBV4-2 to TRBJ1-2; 8 nucleotides line up with TRBD1. The CDR3 is made up of 16 amino acids. CDR1 LGHNA and CDR2 YNFKEQ come from the germline V gene. V was pared by 2 bases and J by 4 bases, with 9 bases of the junction left unmatched. The CDR3 region has the DNA TGTGCCAGCAGCCAACCACCAGGACAGGGAATCTATGGCTACACCTTC. Protein sequence: CASSQPPGQGIYGYTF.

The CDR3 is CASSQHQGYEQYF. The CDR3 coding sequence is TGCGCCAGCAGCCAGCACCAGGGTTACGAGCAGTACTTC. V gene TRBV4-1 combines with J gene TRBJ2-7, with D tentatively TRBD1 (5 bases). Germline lookup yields CDR1 MGHRA and CDR2 YSYEKL. V dropped 3 bases and J dropped 4 bases, with 10 bases sitting between them. The CDR3 spans 13 residues.

V and J are TRBV4-2 and TRBJ2-2; possibly TRBD2 for D (5 bases). The germline CDR1 and CDR2 sequences are LGHNA and YNFKEQ. V was clipped by 1 base and J by 2 bases, with 17 bases between them. CDR3 length equals 18 residues. The CDR3 here is CASSQVAYSGKNTGELFF. The DNA of the CDR3 is TGTGCCAGCAGCCAAGTGGCGTATTCGGGAAAAAACACCGGGGAGCTGTTTTTT.

The chain carries TRBV18 and TRBJ1-5; 7 nucleotides match TRBD1. V dropped 6 bases and J dropped 7; count of bases not matched to a gene: 9. The CDR3 contains 14 residues. Germline V gene sequence: CDR1 KGHSH, CDR2 LQKENI. CDR3 bases: TGTGCCAGCTCCCCAAAGGGGGCGGGACAGCCCCAGCATTTT. This encodes CASSPKGAGQPQHF.

A single count supports this clone. The rearrangement uses TRBV6-6 and TRBJ2-3; D could derive from TRBD1 or TRBD2 (5 bases each). Trimming removed 0 bases from V and 5 bases from J, with 9 bases in between. In germline, CDR1 is MNHNY, CDR2 SVGAGI (reference sequence). This CDR3 is built from 14 residues. This CDR3 reads CASSYSSGRDTQYF. In DNA form, the CDR3 reads TGTGCCAGCAGTTACTCTTCGGGACGAGATACGCAGTATTTT.

The chain carries TRBV7-3 and TRBJ2-3; possibly TRBD1 for D (6 bases). CDR3 length: 13 residues. V lost 5 bases to trimming and J lost 4 bases, with 10 bases between them. CDR1 and CDR2 (germline): SGHTA, FQGTGA. The CDR3 DNA reads as TGTGCCAGCAGCCCAGGGGTGTCAGATACGCAGTATTTT. This gives the protein CASSPGVSDTQYF.

This chain joins TRBV7-8 and TRBJ2-7; the D is unclear. The germline V gene has CDR1 SGHVS and CDR2 FQNEAQ. V lost 5 bases, J lost 1 base, and 12 bases lay in between. CDR3 length equals 14 residues. CDR3 nucleotide sequence: TGTGCCAGCAGCCCCTTGGCGGTTTCCTACGAGCAGTACTTC. Translated, it gives CASSPLAVSYEQYF.

The chain couples TRBV6-4 to TRBJ2-3; 11 bases fit TRBD2. Germline CDR1 is MRHNA and CDR2 is SNTAGT. Trimming at V came to 3 bases and at J to 2 bases, leaving 1 base not matched to a gene. The CDR3 runs 15 residues. The CDR3: CASSETSGNTDTQYF. Written as DNA, the CDR3 is TGTGCCAGCAGTGAGACTAGCGGGAACACAGATACGCAGTATTTT.

This chain joins TRBV5-1 and TRBJ2-3; 7 nucleotides agree with TRBD1. V gave up 4 bases and J gave up 5 bases; unmatched junction bases: 4. Germline V gene lookup returns CDR1 SGHRS and CDR2 YFSETQ. The CDR3 consists of 13 residues. The DNA of the CDR3 is TGCGCCAGCAGCCGAAACAGGGGAGATACGCAGTATTTT. It translates to CASSRNRGDTQYF.

This chain uses TRBV5-5 with TRBJ1-5; D unclear. This CDR3 region has 16 residues. Trimming removed 0 bases at V and 1 base at J, with 11 bases between. Germline V CDR1 and CDR2: SGHKS, YYEKEE (reference sequence). Here the CDR3 reads CASSLEAGLSNQPQHF. CDR3 nucleotide sequence: TGTGCCAGCAGCTTGGAAGCGGGTTTGAGCAATCAGCCCCAGCATTTT.

The rearrangement uses TRBV28 and TRBJ2-1; 10 positions agree with TRBD2. CDR3 length equals 14 residues. CDR1 is MDHEN, CDR2 SYDVKM, per germline. V shed 3 bases, J shed 5 bases, and the junction held 1 base outside the gene matches. CDR3 bases: TGTGCCAGCAGTTTTACTAGCGGGAACAATGAGCAGTTCTTC. Residues: CASSFTSGNNEQFF. The full variable domain, rest sourced from reference TRBV28 and TRBJ2-1, is DVKVTQSSRYLVKRTGEKVFLECVQDMDHENMFWYRQDPGLGLRLIYFSYDVKMKEKGDIPEGYSVSREKKERFSLILESASTNQTSMYLCASSFTSGNNEQFFGPGTRLTVL.

The chain has TRBV18 and TRBJ1-3, with D uncertain. Germline loops: CDR1 KGHSH, CDR2 LQKENI. Trimming removed 3 bases from V and 0 bases from J, with 9 bases in between. The CDR3 consists of 15 residues. The CDR3 loop is CASSPQASSGNTIYF. The CDR3 DNA reads TGTGCCAGCTCACCCCAAGCTAGCTCTGGAAACACCATATATTTT.

The chain has TRBV28 and TRBJ1-4; D gene uncertain. In germline, CDR1 is MDHEN, CDR2 SYDVKM. Trimming removed 3 bases from V and 4 bases from J, with 9 bases in between. The CDR3 is made up of 14 amino acids. The CDR3 coding sequence is TGTGCCAGCAGTTTGGTGCAGTTTAATGAAAAACTGTTTTTT. It is translated as CASSLVQFNEKLFF.

V is TRBV15 and J is TRBJ2-3, with 10 bases identical to TRBD2. Per germline, CDR1 LNHNV and CDR2 YYDKDF (reference sequence). This CDR3 has 16 amino acids. The ends lost 0 bases at V and 4 bases at J; junction bases unmatched: 4. The CDR3 loop reads CATSREASGGADTQYF. The CDR3 DNA reads TGTGCCACCAGCAGAGAGGCTAGCGGGGGAGCAGATACGCAGTATTTT.

This clone was found once. J is TRBJ1-3 and V is TRBV28, with no clear D. Germline values: CDR1 MDHEN, CDR2 SYDVKM. The CDR3 is 14 amino acids. Trimming took 6 bases from V and 0 from J, leaving 9 bases between them. This chain's CDR3 is CASSLLSSGNTIYF. In DNA, the CDR3 is TGTGCCAGCAGCCTCCTCAGCTCTGGAAACACCATATATTTT.

The table lists this clone with a count of one. J is TRBJ2-2 and V is TRBV2; D tentatively reads TRBD1 or TRBD2 (5 bases each). Per the germline V gene, CDR1 is SNHLY and CDR2 is FYNNEI. The CDR3 runs to 15 residues. The V end was cut by 5 bases, the J end by 3 bases, with 13 bases between. The CDR3 region is CASSPGTVYTGELFF. CDR3 coding DNA: TGTGCCAGCAGTCCTGGGACCGTCTACACCGGGGAGCTGTTTTTT.

The chain has TRBV28 and TRBJ1-2; 9 bases are shared with TRBD1. Germline values: CDR1 MDHEN, CDR2 SYDVKM. The V segment lost 3 bases and the J segment 14 bases; nucleotides outside the gene matches: 7. The CDR3 length is 12 residues. The CDR3 DNA follows: TGTGCCAGCAGTTTGAGGACAGGGGCTGGAACCTTC. Translated: CASSLRTGAGTF.

This chain uses TRBV7-3 with TRBJ2-3; possibly TRBD2 for D (5 bases). The CDR3 covers 15 residues. Germline CDR1 SGHTA, CDR2 FQGTGA. V was trimmed by 0 bases and J by 2 bases, leaving 9 bases between them. The CDR3 region is CASSLTWENTDTQYF. The DNA of the CDR3 is TGTGCCAGCAGCTTAACCTGGGAGAACACAGATACGCAGTATTTT.

The chain combines TRBV10-3 with TRBJ2-7, with 12 bases matching TRBD2. The J segment lost 3 bases and the V segment lost 10 bases, leaving 10 bases of the junction unmatched. CDR3 length: 15 amino acids. In germline, CDR1 is ENHRY, CDR2 SYGVKD. The CDR3 nucleotides are TGTGCCACCACGCCTTCTAGCGGGAGGGTCTACGAGCAGTACTTC. Its translation: CATTPSSGRVYEQYF.

J is TRBJ2-5 and V is TRBV6-6; 8 bases map to TRBD2. CDR1 is MNHNY and CDR2 is SVGAGI in the germline V gene (reference sequence). This CDR3 is 14 amino acids long. J gave up 9 bases and V 6 bases, and 12 bases lay outside the gene matches. CDR3 loop: CASRASAGVTAQYF. In DNA form, the CDR3 reads TGTGCCAGCAGGGCATCAGCGGGAGTGACGGCCCAGTACTTC.

The chain joins TRBV6-5 to TRBJ2-7; D ambiguous. CDR1 and CDR2 (germline): MNHEY, SVGAGI. There are 13 residues in the CDR3. Between the trimmed V and J ends, which lost 2 bases and 4 bases, there was a span of 9 bases. The CDR3, as DNA: TGTGCCAGCAGTTACAACAGTCGATACGAGCAGTACTTC. Translating it yields CASSYNSRYEQYF.

This clone came up a few times. The V and J genes are TRBV29-1 and TRBJ2-1; TRBD2 might be the D (6 bases). Germline CDR1 and CDR2: SQVTM and ANQGSEA. This CDR3 spans 15 amino acids. Trimming removed 4 bases at V and 0 bases at J, with 13 bases between. CDR3 in amino acids: CSVGGRGNSYNEQFF. In DNA form, the CDR3 reads TGCAGCGTTGGTGGCCGCGGGAACTCCTACAATGAGCAGTTCTTC.

For the CDR3, the DNA is TGTGCCACCAGCCCAGAGGGGCTAGCGGGACAGGTTGAGCAGTTCTTC. Translation: CATSPEGLAGQVEQFF. The chain employs TRBV15 and TRBJ2-1; a weak D match, TRBD2 (9 bases). Germline V lookup: CDR1 LNHNV, CDR2 YYDKDF (reference sequence). V dropped 5 bases and J dropped 9 bases, with 23 bases sitting between them. CDR3 length: 16 amino acids.

The chain recombines TRBV4-2 with TRBJ2-1; TRBD2 might be the D (5 bases). The CDR3 totals 17 residues. The germline V gene has CDR1 LGHNA and CDR2 YNFKEQ. Trimming took off 0 bases at V and 6 bases at J, with 18 bases between the two ends. This CDR3 is CASSQDYFGYAGNEQFF. The CDR3 coding sequence is TGTGCCAGCAGCCAAGATTATTTCGGGTATGCGGGCAATGAGCAGTTCTTC.

This rearrangement joins TRBV19 to TRBJ1-5; 9 nucleotides line up with TRBD1. Unmatched junction bases numbered 9, after V lost 6 bases and J lost 0 bases. The CDR3 consists of 17 residues. The germline V gene encodes CDR1 LNHDA and CDR2 SQIVND (reference sequence). CDR3 nucleotides: TGTGCCAGTAGCCCTCGGGACAGGGCTTATAGCAATCAGCCCCAGCATTTT. Translating gives CASSPRDRAYSNQPQHF.

J is TRBJ1-3 and V is TRBV5-1, with D hard to call. V gave up 2 bases and J gave up 2 bases, with 8 bases separating them. CDR1 is SGHRS and CDR2 is YFSETQ in the germline V gene. CDR3 length equals 14 residues. The CDR3 nucleotides are TGCGCCAGCAGCTTCGGAGACCCTGGAAACACCATATATTTT. It translates to CASSFGDPGNTIYF.

This chain connects TRBV27 to TRBJ2-1, with 12 positions matching TRBD2. With 6 bases clipped from V and 7 bases from J, the junction kept 10 bases outside the gene matches. CDR1 MNHEY and CDR2 SMNVEV come from the germline V gene (reference sequence). This CDR3 region has 16 residues. The CDR3 protein is CASRALAGGVRNEQFF. CDR3 DNA sequence: TGTGCCAGCAGGGCTCTAGCGGGAGGGGTACGGAATGAGCAGTTCTTC.

This clone was seen a single time. The rearrangement uses TRBV7-9 and TRBJ1-6, with TRBD1 identical over 8 bases. V lost 5 bases and J lost 8; bases outside the gene matches: 11. The V gene's germline CDR1 is SEHNR and CDR2 FQNEAQ (reference sequence). The CDR3 contains 16 residues. This CDR3 is CASSRGQGVTDSPLHF. CDR3 nucleotide sequence: TGTGCCAGCAGCCGAGGACAGGGCGTAACGGATTCACCCCTCCACTTT.

The chain combines TRBV5-1 with TRBJ2-5; D possibly corresponds to TRBD2 (5 bases). The CDR3 consists of 13 residues. Germline assignment: CDR1 SGHRS and CDR2 YFSETQ. Trimming removed 3 bases at V and 2 bases at J, with 8 bases between. CDR3 bases: TGCGCCAGCAGCTCGACGGGGCAAGAGACCCAGTACTTC. Translating gives CASSSTGQETQYF.